This paragraph covers one T cell receptor beta chain sequence. Antigen unknown. This sample stems from a study of T cells after yellow fever vaccination. Points from the study as a whole: A faster peak, day 5 versus 15, was reached by the weaker secondary response.

Germline values: CDR1 SEHNR, CDR2 FQNEAQ (reference sequence). Trimming took 0 bases from V and 4 from J, leaving 17 bases between them. This CDR3 is 17 amino acids long. TCRdb re-derived calls from the 5' RACE reads in MiXCR, one entry per CDR3 protein. The data hold about 220,000 distinct CDR3 sequences, with 3% to 3.5% observed a single time. The sequence came from a man younger than 35 who received the YFV17D yellow fever vaccine. This rearrangement joins TRBV7-9 to TRBJ2-3, with no clear D. Sample: CD4+ T cells sorted from PBMCs, taken 10 days after the yellow fever booster vaccination. The CDR3 loop is CASSLAEAAHSPDTQYF. The CDR3 bases are TGTGCCAGCAGCTTAGCAGAGGCCGCCCACAGCCCAGATACGCAGTATTTT.